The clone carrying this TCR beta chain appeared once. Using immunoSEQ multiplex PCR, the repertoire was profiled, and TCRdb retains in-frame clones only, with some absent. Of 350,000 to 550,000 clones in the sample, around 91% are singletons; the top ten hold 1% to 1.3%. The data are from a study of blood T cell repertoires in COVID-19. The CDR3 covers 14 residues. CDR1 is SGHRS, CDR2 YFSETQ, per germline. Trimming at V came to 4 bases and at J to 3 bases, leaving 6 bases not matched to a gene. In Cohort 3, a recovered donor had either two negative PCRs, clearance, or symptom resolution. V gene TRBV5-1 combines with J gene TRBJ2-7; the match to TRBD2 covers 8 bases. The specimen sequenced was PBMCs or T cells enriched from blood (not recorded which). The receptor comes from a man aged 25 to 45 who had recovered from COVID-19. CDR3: CASSPGTSSYEQYF. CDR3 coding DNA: TGCGCCAGCAGCCCTGGGACTAGTAGCTACGAGCAGTACTTC.